This T cell receptor (beta chain) was sequenced during a study of OX40 agonist ivuxolimab in advanced cancers. Study as a whole: While on treatment, patients had intravenous ivuxolimab at 0.01 to 10 mg/kg every 2 weeks. Patients with prior anti-PD-1, anti-PD-L1 or anti-CTLA-4 therapy were eligible; less than 50% had some. Notes on the study in general: At 0.1 to 3.0 mg/kg and by week 6, clonal expansion occurred in CD4+ and CD8+ blood T cells. The study did not work out the antigen specificity of the expanded peripheral T cells.

This CDR3 contains 15 residues. The V and J ends lost 2 bases and 3 bases respectively, with 11 bases between them. Per the germline V gene, CDR1 is SGHRS and CDR2 is YFSETQ. Profiled with immunoSEQ multiplex PCR; TCRdb holds only in-frame clones, not every one. This sample has fewer than 90,000 clones, with approximately 90% found just once. As for this clone: The antigen remains unidentified.

This sequence joins TRBV5-1 and TRBJ1-4; a weak D match, TRBD1 (6 bases). The sample consisted of CD4+ or CD8+ T cells sorted from blood, taken in a trial of the OX40 agonist ivuxolimab. This TCR derives from an adult with an advanced solid tumor such as melanoma, head and neck, liver or kidney cancer. CDR3 loop: CASSLRGRANEKLFF. The CDR3, as DNA: TGCGCCAGCAGCTTACGGGGGCGGGCTAATGAAAAACTGTTTTTT. Based on the CDR3 plus reference TRBV5-1 and TRBJ1-4, the full variable domain is KAGVTQTPRYLIKTRGQQVTLSCSPISGHRSVSWYQQTPGQGLQFLFEYFSETQRNKGNFPGRFSGRQFSNSRSEMNVSTLELGDSALYLCASSLRGRANEKLFFGSGTQLSVL.